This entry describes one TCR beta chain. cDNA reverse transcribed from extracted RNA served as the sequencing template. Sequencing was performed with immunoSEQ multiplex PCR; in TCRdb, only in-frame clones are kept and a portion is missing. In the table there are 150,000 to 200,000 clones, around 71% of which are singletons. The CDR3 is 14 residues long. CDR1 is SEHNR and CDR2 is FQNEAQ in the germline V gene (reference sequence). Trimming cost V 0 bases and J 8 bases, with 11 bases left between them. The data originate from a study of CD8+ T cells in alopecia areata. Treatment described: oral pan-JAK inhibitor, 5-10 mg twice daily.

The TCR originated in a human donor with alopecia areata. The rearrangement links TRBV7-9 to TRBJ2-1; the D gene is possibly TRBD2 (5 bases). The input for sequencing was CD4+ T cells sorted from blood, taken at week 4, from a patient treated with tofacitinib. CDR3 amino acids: CASSLATRIDEQFF. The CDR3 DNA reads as TGTGCCAGCAGCTTAGCCACTAGAATTGATGAGCAGTTCTTC.